This T cell receptor (beta chain) derives from a study of OX40 agonist ivuxolimab in advanced cancers. Study-level background: Prior therapy, whether anti-PD-1, anti-PD-L1 or anti-CTLA-4, was allowed, and 40% had some.

Method: immunoSEQ multiplex PCR; TCRdb's copy keeps in-frame clones and lacks some. The sample records over 65,000 clones, approximately 80% being singletons. This clone has more than one count but fewer than ten. Exclusion of a patient followed from autoimmune disease history or systemic immunosuppression. The sample consisted of CD4+ or CD8+ T cells sorted from blood, taken in a trial of the OX40 agonist ivuxolimab. The clonotype originates from an adult with an advanced solid tumor such as melanoma, head and neck, liver or kidney cancer.

The DNA of the CDR3 is TGTGCCAGCAGCTCGGGACAGAACAATGAGCAGTTCTTC. Its protein product is CASSSGQNNEQFF. The chain recombines TRBV7-8 with TRBJ2-1; 7 bases are shared with TRBD1. Germline V gene sequence: CDR1 SGHVS, CDR2 FQNEAQ. The CDR3 loop spans 13 amino acids. The junction had 2 bases not matched to a gene; V was cut back by 4 bases and J by 5 bases.